The clone carrying this T cell receptor (beta chain) has more than one count but fewer than ten. What it binds is not known. Distinct nucleotide sequences in the sample also encode this CDR3. The CDR3 length is 14 residues. Trimming shortened V by 7 bases and J by 2 bases, and 12 bases separated the two germline ends. Germline V lookup: CDR1 MDHEN, CDR2 SYDVKM. This record belongs to a study of cytotoxic CD8 clonotypes in ibrutinib-treated CLL. Study-level points and caveats: Clonality went higher at ibrutinib response and then dropped back toward baseline at progression. Baseline clonality, higher than in age-matched healthy donors, tracked circulating CD8+ T-cell counts. The public clonotypes identified were infrequent and showed contraction or stability on treatment.

Sequencing was designed to attain a depth spanning 1 in 200,000 to 1 in 1 million T cells. The repertoire was sequenced with immunoSEQ multiplex PCR; TCRdb's copy has only in-frame clones and lacks some. The data show more than 110,000 clones, more than 85% seen once. The gene calls are TRBV28 and TRBJ1-5; D possibly corresponds to TRBD1 (6 bases). The clonotype was recovered from a human donor with chronic lymphocytic leukemia. The sample consisted of PBMCs, taken after 12 months of ibrutinib treatment. The CDR3 coding sequence is TGTGCCAGCAACCAGGGGATTCGCAATCAGCCCCAGCATTTT. This gives the protein CASNQGIRNQPQHF.